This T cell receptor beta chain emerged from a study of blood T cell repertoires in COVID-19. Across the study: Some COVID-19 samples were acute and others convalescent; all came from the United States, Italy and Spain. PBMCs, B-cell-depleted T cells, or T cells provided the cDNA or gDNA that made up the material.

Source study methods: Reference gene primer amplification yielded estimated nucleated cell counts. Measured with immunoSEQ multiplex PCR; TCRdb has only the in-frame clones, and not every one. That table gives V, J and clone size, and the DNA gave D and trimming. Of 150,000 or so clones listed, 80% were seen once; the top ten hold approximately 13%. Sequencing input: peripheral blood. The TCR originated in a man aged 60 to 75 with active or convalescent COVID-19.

The CDR3 DNA reads as TGCAGTGCTAGCCTCGCCTACGAGCAGTACTTC. This translates into CSASLAYEQYF. The chain links TRBV20-1 to TRBJ2-7; D gene ambiguous. CDR1 and CDR2 from the germline V gene are DFQATT and SNEGSKA (reference sequence). The CDR3 consists of 11 residues. The V gene lost 3 bases and the J gene lost 2 bases, with 5 bases spanning the gap.